This is a list of T cell receptor beta chains from one sample in a study of OX40 agonist ivuxolimab in advanced cancers. Assay used: immunoSEQ multiplex PCR; TCRdb lists only in-frame clones, some missing. Here the sample spans more than 65,000 clones, about 94% being singletons. Sequenced here: CD4+ or CD8+ T cells sorted from blood, sampled in a trial of the OX40 agonist ivuxolimab. These receptors were taken from an adult with an advanced solid tumor such as melanoma, head and neck, liver or kidney cancer. Each CDR3 is given with its conserved first and last residue.

v_call: TRBV5-4
j_call: TRBJ1-2
cdr3_aa: CASSDSPGTLGGDGYTF

v_call: TRBV9
j_call: TRBJ1-2
cdr3_aa: CASSVDEGSYGYTF

v_call: TRBV6-5
j_call: TRBJ1-1
cdr3_aa: CASYLYGGGDTEAFF

v_call: TRBV27
j_call: TRBJ2-1
cdr3_aa: CASSVSPRSSYNEQFF

v_call: TRBV7-9
j_call: TRBJ1-1
cdr3_aa: CASSVSLIGGMNTEAFF

v_call: TRBV6-5
j_call: TRBJ2-3
cdr3_aa: CASFLGSNRTDTQYF

v_call: TRBV14
j_call: TRBJ2-3
cdr3_aa: CASSPKPGSGPHYTQYF

v_call: TRBV11-2
j_call: TRBJ2-3
cdr3_aa: CASSPYGVGDTQYF

v_call: TRBV5-6
j_call: TRBJ1-4
cdr3_aa: CASSLGEKLFF

v_call: TRBV7-2
j_call: TRBJ2-7
cdr3_aa: CASSLGAETALYEQYF

v_call: TRBV4-3
j_call: TRBJ1-4
cdr3_aa: CASSQAFMGTNEKLFF

v_call: TRBV19
j_call: TRBJ1-2
cdr3_aa: CATGTGAGGYTF

v_call: TRBV5-1
j_call: TRBJ1-4
cdr3_aa: CASSVAGGGTNEKLFF

v_call: TRBV19
j_call: TRBJ1-5
cdr3_aa: CASSIAGVGNQPQHF

v_call: TRBV9
j_call: TRBJ2-1
cdr3_aa: CASSVGTSDGEQFF

v_call: TRBV27
j_call: TRBJ1-2
cdr3_aa: CASSLEGLDGYTF

v_call: TRBV15
j_call: TRBJ2-2
cdr3_aa: CATSTLDRTGNTGELFF

v_call: TRBV4-1
j_call: TRBJ1-5
cdr3_aa: CASSQEGRGNQPQHF